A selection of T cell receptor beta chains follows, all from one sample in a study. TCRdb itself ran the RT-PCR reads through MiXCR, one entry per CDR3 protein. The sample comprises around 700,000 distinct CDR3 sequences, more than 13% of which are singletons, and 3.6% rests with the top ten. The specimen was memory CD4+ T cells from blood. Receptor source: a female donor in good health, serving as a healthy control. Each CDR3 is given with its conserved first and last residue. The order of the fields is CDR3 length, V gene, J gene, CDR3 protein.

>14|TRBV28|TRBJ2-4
CASRPTGVENIQYF
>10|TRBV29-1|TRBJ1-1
CSVTWTEAFF
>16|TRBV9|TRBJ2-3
CASSVDGQGASDTQYF
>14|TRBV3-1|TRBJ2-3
CASSQDLFPDTQYF
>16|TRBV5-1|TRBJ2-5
CASSQLAGGQRETQYF
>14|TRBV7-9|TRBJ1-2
CASRHLGLGFGYTF
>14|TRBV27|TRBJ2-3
CASSPHFPTDTQYF
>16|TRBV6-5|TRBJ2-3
CASSYGQIRGEDTQYF
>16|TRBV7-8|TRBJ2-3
CASSLWGQGVTDTQYF
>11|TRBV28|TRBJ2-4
CASTSKNIQYF
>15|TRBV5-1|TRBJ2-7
CASSLGGQGAYEQYF
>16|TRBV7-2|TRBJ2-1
CASSSTAGTGYNEQFF
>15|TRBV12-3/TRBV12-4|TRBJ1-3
CASSSGGISGNTIYF
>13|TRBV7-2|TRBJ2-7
CASSFPGPYEQYF
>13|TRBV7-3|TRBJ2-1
CASSGPSGGALIF
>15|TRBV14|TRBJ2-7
CASSQDGLSSYEQYF
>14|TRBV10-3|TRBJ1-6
CAISAGTNNSPLHF
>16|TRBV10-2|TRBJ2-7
CASAGQGTGKPYEQYF
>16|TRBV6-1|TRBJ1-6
CASRPQHSVRNSPLHF
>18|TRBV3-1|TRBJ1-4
CASSLGQGRGQGNEKLFF
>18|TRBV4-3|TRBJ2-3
CASSQGTSGRGSTDTQYF
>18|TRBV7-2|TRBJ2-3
CASSSYMGLAGSTDTQYF
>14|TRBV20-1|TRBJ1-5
CSARDSRGMQPQHF
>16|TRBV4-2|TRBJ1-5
CASSQTRQGRGQPQHF
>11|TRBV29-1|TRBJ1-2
CSVDVGGGYTF
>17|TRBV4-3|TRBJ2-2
CASSQDWIAANTGELFF
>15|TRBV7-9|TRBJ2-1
CASSLGFQDHNEQFF
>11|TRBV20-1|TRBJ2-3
CSASGLDTQYF
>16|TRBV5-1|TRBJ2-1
CASSSIRQGLGDEQFF
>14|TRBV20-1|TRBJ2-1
CSALRLAGFNEQFF
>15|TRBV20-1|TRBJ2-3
CSASNSRVGTDTQYF
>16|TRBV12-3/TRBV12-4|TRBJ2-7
CASSLGTGTGSYEQYF
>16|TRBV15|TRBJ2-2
CATSREPGLVSGELFF
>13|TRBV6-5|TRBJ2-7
CASSYSDSGKLYF
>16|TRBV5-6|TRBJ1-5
CASSIRQAYSNQPQHF
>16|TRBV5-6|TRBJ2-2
CASSPSERVVTGELFF
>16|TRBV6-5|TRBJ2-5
CASSHSGSGVQETQYF
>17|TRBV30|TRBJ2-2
CAWSPRGVTRGTGELFF
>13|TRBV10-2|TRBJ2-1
CASSEREYNEQFF
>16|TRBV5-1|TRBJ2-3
CASSLEASGSSDTQYF
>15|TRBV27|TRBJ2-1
CASSTRREKYNEQFF
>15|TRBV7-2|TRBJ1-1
CASSFTGTGITEAFF
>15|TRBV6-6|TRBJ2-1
CASSSQGAGVYEQFF
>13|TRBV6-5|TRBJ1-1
CASSPLGRTEAFF
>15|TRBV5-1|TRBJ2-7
CASSSTGQGVGEQYF
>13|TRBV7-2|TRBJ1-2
CASSLNPSYGYTF
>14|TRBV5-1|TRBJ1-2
CASSLAASNYGYTF
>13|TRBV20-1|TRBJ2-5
CSAPSSVGETQYF
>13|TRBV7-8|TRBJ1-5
CASSPTLNQPQHF
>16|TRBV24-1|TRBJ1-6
CATSDGYRGQSSPLHF
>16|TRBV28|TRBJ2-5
CASSLISAGAQETQYF
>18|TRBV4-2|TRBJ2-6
CASSQDITALSGANVLTF
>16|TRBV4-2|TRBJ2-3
CASSQGGLSVTDTQYF
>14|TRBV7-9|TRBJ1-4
CASRLSGGNEKLFF
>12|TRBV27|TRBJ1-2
CATKGPNYGYTF
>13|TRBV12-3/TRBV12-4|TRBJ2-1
CASMSSEHNEQFF
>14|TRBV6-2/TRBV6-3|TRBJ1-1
CASSYRGRETEAFF
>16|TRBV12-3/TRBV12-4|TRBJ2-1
CASSNQIAGAVDEQFF
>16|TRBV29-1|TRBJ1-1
CSVRREEGRSRRKAFF